This TCR beta chain was recovered during a study of T cell repertoires in cytomegalovirus infection. As for the study in general: A matching HLA type, together with CMV infection, was signaled by public TCR beta signatures.

MiXCR, run by TCRdb on the reads, gives a single entry per CDR3 protein. The sample gives hundreds of thousands of distinct CDR3 sequences, roughly 30% of which show up once; 13% is in the top ten. The CDR3 contains 14 residues. The V and J ends lost 8 bases and 6 bases, in that order; junction bases with no gene match: 10. Looked up from germline, CDR1 is SEHNR and CDR2 is FQNEAQ (reference sequence). Notes on the study in general: Clonotype analysis showed dominance of the ex vivo response by HLA-C-restricted CMV-specific TCR beta clonotypes.

Points on this clonotype: Its antigen is not known.

The TCR comes from a human donor in good health (CMV status not recorded). Some clones in this sample may be carry-over from other donors' samples. Material: cultured CD8+ T cells from PBMCs, obtained from culture after CMV antigen stimulation. The chain has TRBV7-9 and TRBJ2-1, with TRBD1 identical over 7 bases. CDR3 in amino acids: CASPDRKDPNEQFF. The CDR3 coding sequence is TGTGCCAGCCCGGACAGGAAAGATCCCAATGAGCAGTTCTTC. Variable domain in full (rest from reference TRBV7-9 and TRBJ2-1): DTGVSQNPRHKITKRGQNVTFRCDPISEHNRLYWYRQTLGQGPEFLTYFQNEAQLEKSRLLSDRFSAERPKGSFSTLEIQRTEQGDSAMYLCASPDRKDPNEQFFGPGTRLTVL.